This entry features one TCR beta chain sequence. Researchers divided each subset's genomic DNA evenly across several immunoSEQ plates. Profiling relied on immunoSEQ multiplex PCR, and the TCRdb table lists in-frame clones only, not all of them. The sample has over 850,000 clones; around 78% are singletons. Recent acute infections and vaccinations were absent in the healthy HIV-negative adult donors. Every contributor of samples was a Caucasian grown-up residing in Nashville, Tennessee. The sample is drawn from a study of shared clonotypes between healthy human individuals. Study summary: Researchers assigned three CD4 naive, three CD4 memory, two CD8 naive and one CD8 memory plate to each donor.

This CDR3 region has 17 residues. Germline V gives CDR1 SEHNR, CDR2 FQNEAQ (reference sequence). Trimming stripped 5 bases from V and 0 bases from J, with 17 bases between. This receptor was obtained from a man younger than 30 in good health. Some clones in this sample may be carry-over from other donors' samples. Material: memory CD4+ T cells from PBMCs. The subset: CD45RA-negative fraction. V usage is TRBV7-9 and J usage is TRBJ1-3; TRBD1 might be the D (5 bases). CDR3 region: CASSLIPGTNSGNTIYF. CDR3 coding DNA: TGTGCCAGCAGCCTGATTCCTGGGACCAACTCTGGAAACACCATATATTTT.